A selection of T cell receptor beta chains follows, all from one sample in a study of T cells in Graves' hyperthyroidism and ophthalmopathy. Via MiXCR, TCRdb re-called the multiplex PCR reads, giving one row per CDR3 protein. The sample has under 350,000 distinct CDR3 sequences; approximately 26% are singletons. The material sequenced was blood. These receptors originate from a man aged 40-49 years with Graves' hyperthyroidism that later progressed to Graves' ophthalmopathy. CDR3s include the opening cysteine and the closing phenylalanine or tryptophan. The order of the fields is clone size, V gene, J gene, D gene, CDR3 DNA, CDR3 protein. D genes are given only for firm matches. Part of the rows lack a size; the others show once, few, many or a class for expanded clones.

>many|TRBV6-2/TRBV6-3|TRBJ1-1|TRBD1
TGTGCCAGCAGTTATCGAGACAGGGGGCGGACTGAAGCTTTCTTT
CASSYRDRGRTEAFF
>many|TRBV20-1|TRBJ1-1|.
TGCAGTGCTGGGGTGGGGGGGGCGCTTAACACTGAAGCTTTCTTT
CSAGVGGALNTEAFF
>many|TRBV4-2|TRBJ2-7|.
TGTGCCAGCTCCATGGGGGGCGCCTCCTACGAGCAGTACTTC
CASSMGGASYEQYF
>.|TRBV28|TRBJ2-7|.
TGTGCCAGCAGTCCCACCTACTCCTACGAGCAGTACTTC
CASSPTYSYEQYF
>many|TRBV20-1|TRBJ2-7|.
TGCAGTGCTAGTTCAGGGCTAGTTGGTCACGAGCAGTACTTC
CSASSGLVGHEQYF
>many|TRBV20-1|TRBJ2-7|.
TGCAGTGCTAGGACCTACGAGCAGTACTTC
CSARTYEQYF
>.|TRBV29-1|TRBJ1-1|.
TGCAGCGCTGTAAGGGGGGTTGGCACTGAAGCTTTCTTT
CSAVRGVGTEAFF
>many|TRBV30|TRBJ1-1|.
TGTGCCTGGAGTGTGCAGGGGCGACCTGAAGCTTTCTTT
CAWSVQGRPEAFF
>many|TRBV10-3|TRBJ1-5|.
TGTGCCGTCAGTGAGCAGGGATTGCCCCAGCATTTT
CAVSEQGLPQHF
>.|TRBV6-2/TRBV6-3|TRBJ2-7|TRBD2
TGTGCCAGCAGTTTTTCCGCTAGCGGAACGGTGTCCTACGAGCAGTACTTC
CASSFSASGTVSYEQYF
>many|TRBV7-8|TRBJ2-7|.
TGTGCCAGCAGCTTAGCAACTAAATCCTACGAGCAGTACTTC
CASSLATKSYEQYF
>many|TRBV12-3/TRBV12-4|TRBJ1-1|.
TGTGCCAGCAGCCCCCCAGGGCTATCTGAAGCTTTCTTT
CASSPPGLSEAFF
>.|TRBV12-3/TRBV12-4|TRBJ2-5|.
TGTGCCAGCAGCCGTACAGGACAGCGAGAAGAGACCCAGTACTTC
CASSRTGQREETQYF
>.|TRBV5-1|TRBJ1-1|.
TGCGCCAGCAGCTTGGTTGGGAGAGGGCTGATGAACACTGAAGCTTTCTTT
CASSLVGRGLMNTEAFF
>many|TRBV2|TRBJ1-1|.
TGTGCCAGCAGTGAAGCCTTACCAGGGCGGAGAGCTTTCTTT
CASSEALPGRRAFF
>once|TRBV2|TRBJ1-1|.
TGTGCCAGCAGCAATCTGCCTTCCTCTGAAGCTTTCTTT
CASSNLPSSEAFF
>many|TRBV30|TRBJ2-2|.
TGTGCCTGGATGAGCACTTGGTCGACCGGGGAGCTGTTTTTT
CAWMSTWSTGELFF
>once|TRBV12-3/TRBV12-4|TRBJ2-5|.
TGTGCCAGCGGACCAGAGGGGCAGGGGACCCAGTACTTC
CASGPEGQGTQYF
>few|TRBV20-1|TRBJ2-7|.
TGCAGTGCTAGAGATCTGTCGGCAGGCGGTCCGTACTTC
CSARDLSAGGPYF
>many|TRBV30|TRBJ2-2|.
TGTGCCTGGAGTGTCCGGCAGACCAACACCGGGGAGCTGTTTTTT
CAWSVRQTNTGELFF
>many|TRBV20-1|TRBJ1-5|.
TGCAGTGCTAGCGGTGGGTTACAGCCCCAGCATTTT
CSASGGLQPQHF
>many|TRBV19|TRBJ1-5|.
TGTGCCAGTAGTAGAGGACCGATAAGCTATAGCAATCAGCCCCAGCATTTT
CASSRGPISYSNQPQHF
>.|TRBV11-2|TRBJ2-7|TRBD1
TGTGCCAGCAGCTTAGTCACAGGGGCGGGTGAGCAGTACTTC
CASSLVTGAGEQYF
>many|TRBV12-3/TRBV12-4|TRBJ1-2|.
TGTGCCAGCAGCCCTGCCTCGGGTGGCTACACCTTC
CASSPASGGYTF
>many|TRBV5-1|TRBJ2-7|.
TGCGCCAGCAGCCCCACAGACACCCCCTACGAGCAGTACTTC
CASSPTDTPYEQYF
>many|TRBV30|TRBJ1-6|.
TGTGCCTGGAGTTACAGATCTTCACCCCTCCACTTT
CAWSYRSSPLHF
>.|TRBV6-2/TRBV6-3|TRBJ1-2|TRBD1
TGTGCCAGCAGTTATTTGATGGGACAGGGGAAGAAAGGCTATGGCTACACCTTC
CASSYLMGQGKKGYGYTF
>many|TRBV13|TRBJ2-7|.
TGTGCCAGCAGCTTAGGCAGTAGCGGAGAATACGCTCGGGAGCAGTACTTC
CASSLGSSGEYAREQYF
>many|TRBV7-9|TRBJ1-5|.
TGTGCCAGCAGCTTAGGCAGCAGGTGGGATCAGCCCCAGCATTTT
CASSLGSRWDQPQHF
>many|TRBV20-1|TRBJ2-2|TRBD1
TGCAGTGCTAGAGACCTGCTTGGAACAGGGGAAGGCGGGGAGCTGTTTTTT
CSARDLLGTGEGGELFF
>many|TRBV27|TRBJ2-5|.
TGTGCCAGCAGTGTGGACCATCTAAGGGTAGAGACCCAGTACTTC
CASSVDHLRVETQYF